This T cell receptor (beta chain) stems from a study of T cell changes during pregnancy in multiple sclerosis. A few counts support this clone. TCRdb keeps only in-frame clones here, not all; method: immunoSEQ multiplex PCR. The table records 50,000 to 60,000 clones, approximately 90% of them present only once. Specimen: CD4+ T cells from peripheral blood mononuclear cells, collected in the first trimester of pregnancy. The receptor comes from a female donor with multiple sclerosis, enrolled in a pregnancy study.

The CDR3 nucleotides are TGTGCCAGTAGTATTCAGGGTAATGGATATGGCTACACCTTC. Encoded protein: CASSIQGNGYGYTF. The chain couples TRBV19 to TRBJ1-2; D is perhaps TRBD1 (5 bases). The CDR3 totals 14 residues. The germline V gene encodes CDR1 LNHDA and CDR2 SQIVND (reference sequence). Deletions cut 3 bases from V and 5 bases from J, with 13 bases between.